The 6 T cell receptor beta chains listed next were all sequenced from one sample in a study of T cell responses to AZD1222 COVID-19 vaccine. Assay: immunoSEQ multiplex PCR; the TCRdb copy retains only in-frame clones and omits some. The sample has about 53,000 clones; approximately 84% are singletons. This sample comprised peripheral blood, obtained on day 0 of AZD1222 vaccination. Receptors originate from an adult in good health.

The chain couples TRBV28 to TRBJ2-7; no firm D call. Trimming cost V 7 bases and J 4 bases, with 17 bases left between them. CDR3 size: 14 residues. CDR1 and CDR2 from the germline V gene are MDHEN and SYDVKM. DNA for the CDR3: TGTGCCAGCATTCCAGTTGTAGGGAAGTACGAGCAGTACTTC. Its translation: CASIPVVGKYEQYF.

This sequence joins TRBV28 and TRBJ1-1; no clear D gene. Germline CDR1 reads MDHEN; CDR2 reads SYDVKM. Trimming left V 3 bases short and J 0 bases short, with 8 bases between. CDR3 length: 14 amino acids. This CDR3 is CASSLSVLNTEAFF. The CDR3 DNA sequence: TGTGCCAGCAGTTTGTCGGTTCTGAACACTGAAGCTTTCTTT.

The J gene is TRBJ1-3, the V gene TRBV28, with D hard to call. V gave up 5 bases and J gave up 7 bases, with 6 bases separating them. Germline V gene sequence: CDR1 MDHEN, CDR2 SYDVKM. The CDR3 covers 11 residues. CDR3 sequence: CASSQLNTIYF. In DNA form, the CDR3 reads TGTGCCAGCAGTCAACTCAACACCATATATTTT. The full variable domain, completed using reference TRBV28 and TRBJ1-3, is DVKVTQSSRYLVKRTGEKVFLECVQDMDHENMFWYRQDPGLGLRLIYFSYDVKMKEKGDIPEGYSVSREKKERFSLILESASTNQTSMYLCASSQLNTIYFGEGSWLTVV.

The chain couples TRBV25-1 to TRBJ1-1; 8 nucleotides line up with TRBD1. This CDR3 region has 16 residues. Per the germline V gene, CDR1 is MGHDK and CDR2 is SYGVNS. J lost 0 bases, V lost 0 bases, and 3 bases had no gene match. Here the CDR3 DNA reads TGTGCCAGCAGTGAATACGCGACAGGGGTGAACACTGAAGCTTTCTTT. This sequence encodes CASSEYATGVNTEAFF.

This clone was recorded only once. The rearrangement joins TRBV7-9 to TRBJ2-7, with 11 bases aligning to TRBD2. After removal of 2 bases from V and 5 bases from J, the junction contained 5 bases not matched to a gene. Germline V CDR1 and CDR2: SEHNR, FQNEAQ (reference sequence). This CDR3 has 15 residues. The CDR3 nucleotides are TGTGCCAGCAGCTTATTAGCGGGAGGGCCCCACGAGCAGTACTTC. This translates into CASSLLAGGPHEQYF.

The chain combines TRBV2 with TRBJ2-7, with D possibly being TRBD1 or TRBD2 (5 bases each). The V end was cut by 7 bases, the J end by 6 bases, with 16 bases between. The CDR3 extends over 13 amino acids. Germline V gives CDR1 SNHLY, CDR2 FYNNEI. CDR3 sequence (DNA): TGTGCCAGCATGGACCCCGGGACCGTCGAGCAGTACTTC. Translating gives CASMDPGTVEQYF.